This TCR beta chain was sequenced in a study of identical twins. As for this clonotype: What it binds is not known.

Germline V CDR1 and CDR2: MNHNY, SVGAGI (reference sequence). V lost 4 bases, J lost 7 bases, and 13 bases lay in between. This CDR3 has 13 residues. Points from the study as a whole: An excess of low generation probability was shown by twin-shared out-of-frame alpha sequences. Invariant populations such as MAIT and iNKT cells could partly muddle zero-insertion analyses. Beta clonotypes that were abundant in cord blood contained fewer insertions, a pattern absent from memory repertoires.

Unique molecular identifiers were present on the cDNA, which also gained a universal primer site by template switching. Each CDR3 protein gets one entry after TCRdb re-called the 5' RACE reads with MiXCR. The data contain around 370,000 distinct CDR3 sequences, 8.5% to 10% of them singletons. The source material was naive T cells sorted from blood. V and J are TRBV6-6 and TRBJ1-2; tentatively, D is TRBD1 (6 bases). The clonotype comes from a woman between 50 and 59 years old in good health. CDR3 DNA sequence: TGTGCCAGCAGTTTATCAGGGGAGGGTGGCTACACCTTC. Amino acid sequence: CASSLSGEGGYTF.